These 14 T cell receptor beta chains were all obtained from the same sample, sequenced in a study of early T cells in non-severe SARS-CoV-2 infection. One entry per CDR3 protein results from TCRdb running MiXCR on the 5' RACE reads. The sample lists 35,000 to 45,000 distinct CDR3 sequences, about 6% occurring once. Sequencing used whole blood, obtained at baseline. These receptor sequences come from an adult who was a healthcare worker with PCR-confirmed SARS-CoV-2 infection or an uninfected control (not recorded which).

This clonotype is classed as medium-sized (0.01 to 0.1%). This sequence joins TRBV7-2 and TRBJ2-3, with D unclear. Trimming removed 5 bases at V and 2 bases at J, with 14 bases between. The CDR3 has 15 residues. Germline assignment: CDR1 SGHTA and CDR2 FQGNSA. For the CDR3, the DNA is TGTGCCAGCAGCACAAGTCCAGTTCCCACAGATACGCAGTATTTT. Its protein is CASSTSPVPTDTQYF.

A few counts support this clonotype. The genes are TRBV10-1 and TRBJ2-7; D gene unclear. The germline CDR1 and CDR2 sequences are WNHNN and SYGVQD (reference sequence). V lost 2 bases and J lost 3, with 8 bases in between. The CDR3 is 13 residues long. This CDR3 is CASSEAVNYEQYF. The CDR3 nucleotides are TGCGCCAGCAGTGAGGCAGTTAACTACGAGCAGTACTTC.

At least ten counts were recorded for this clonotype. CDR3 bases: TGTGCCAGCACCAGGGGTACTGAAGCTTTCTTT. This translates into CASTRGTEAFF. The chain uses TRBV25-1 and TRBJ1-1; the D gene is possibly TRBD1 (6 bases). The CDR3 loop spans 11 amino acids. Germline values: CDR1 MGHDK, CDR2 SYGVNS. Trimming took 7 bases from V and 5 from J, leaving 8 bases between them.

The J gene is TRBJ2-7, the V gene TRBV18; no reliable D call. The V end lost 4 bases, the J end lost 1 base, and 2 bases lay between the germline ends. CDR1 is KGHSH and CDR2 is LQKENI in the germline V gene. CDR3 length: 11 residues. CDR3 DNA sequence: TGTGCCAGCTCACGTTCCTACGAGCAGTACTTC. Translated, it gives CASSRSYEQYF.

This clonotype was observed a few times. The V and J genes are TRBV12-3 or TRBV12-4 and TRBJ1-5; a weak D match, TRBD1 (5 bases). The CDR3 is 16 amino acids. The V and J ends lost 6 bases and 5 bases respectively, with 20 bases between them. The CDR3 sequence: CASRGDLWAGYQPQHF. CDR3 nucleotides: TGTGCCAGCAGGGGGGACTTATGGGCAGGCTATCAGCCCCAGCATTTT.

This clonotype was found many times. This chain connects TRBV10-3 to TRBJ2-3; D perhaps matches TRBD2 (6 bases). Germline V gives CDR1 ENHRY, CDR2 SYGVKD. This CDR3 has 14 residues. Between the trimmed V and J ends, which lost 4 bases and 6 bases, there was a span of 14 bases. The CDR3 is CAISATSSGDTQYF. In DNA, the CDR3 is TGTGCCATCAGTGCCACTAGTAGCGGTGATACGCAGTATTTT.

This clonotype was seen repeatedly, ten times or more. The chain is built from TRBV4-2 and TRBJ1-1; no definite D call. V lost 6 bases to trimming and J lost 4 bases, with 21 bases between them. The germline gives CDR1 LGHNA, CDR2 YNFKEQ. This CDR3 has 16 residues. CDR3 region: CASRQSFRVRGTEAFF. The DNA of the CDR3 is TGTGCCAGCAGACAAAGCTTCCGGGTTCGGGGCACTGAAGCTTTCTTT.

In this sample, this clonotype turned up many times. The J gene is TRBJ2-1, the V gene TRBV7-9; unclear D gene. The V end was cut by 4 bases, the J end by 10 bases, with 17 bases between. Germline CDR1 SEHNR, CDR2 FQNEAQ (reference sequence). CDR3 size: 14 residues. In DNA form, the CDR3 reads TGTGCCAGCAGCTACCCCACGAGTAAAGGCGAGCAGTTCTTC. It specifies CASSYPTSKGEQFF. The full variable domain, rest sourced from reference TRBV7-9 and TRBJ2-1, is DTGVSQNPRHKITKRGQNVTFRCDPISEHNRLYWYRQTLGQGPEFLTYFQNEAQLEKSRLLSDRFSAERPKGSFSTLEIQRTEQGDSAMYLCASSYPTSKGEQFFGPGTRLTVL.

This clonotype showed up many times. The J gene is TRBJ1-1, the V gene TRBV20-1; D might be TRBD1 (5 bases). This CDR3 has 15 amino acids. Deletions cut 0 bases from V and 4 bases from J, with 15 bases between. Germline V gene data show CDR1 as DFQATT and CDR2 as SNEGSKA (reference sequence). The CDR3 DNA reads TGCAGTGCTAGAGAGGGGGACGTCCCCCGCACTGAAGCTTTCTTT. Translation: CSAREGDVPRTEAFF.

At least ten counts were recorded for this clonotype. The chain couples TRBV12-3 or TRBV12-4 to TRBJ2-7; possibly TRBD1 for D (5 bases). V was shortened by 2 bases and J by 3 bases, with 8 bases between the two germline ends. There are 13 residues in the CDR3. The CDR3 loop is CASSLQGGYEQYF. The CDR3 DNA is TGTGCCAGCAGTTTACAGGGTGGCTACGAGCAGTACTTC.

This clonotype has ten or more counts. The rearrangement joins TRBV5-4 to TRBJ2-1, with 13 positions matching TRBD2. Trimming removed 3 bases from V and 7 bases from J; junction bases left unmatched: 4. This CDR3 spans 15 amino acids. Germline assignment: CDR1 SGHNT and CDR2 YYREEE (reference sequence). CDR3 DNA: TGTGCCAGCAGCTCTGGACTAGCGGGGGCTAATGAGCAGTTCTTC. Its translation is CASSSGLAGANEQFF.

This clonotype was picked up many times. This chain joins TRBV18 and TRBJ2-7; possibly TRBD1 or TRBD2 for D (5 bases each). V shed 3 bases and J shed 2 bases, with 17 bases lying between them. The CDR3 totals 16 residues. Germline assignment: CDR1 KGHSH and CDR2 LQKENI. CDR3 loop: CASSPVSGLGAYEQYF. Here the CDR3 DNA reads TGTGCCAGCTCACCGGTTTCAGGGTTGGGGGCCTACGAGCAGTACTTC.

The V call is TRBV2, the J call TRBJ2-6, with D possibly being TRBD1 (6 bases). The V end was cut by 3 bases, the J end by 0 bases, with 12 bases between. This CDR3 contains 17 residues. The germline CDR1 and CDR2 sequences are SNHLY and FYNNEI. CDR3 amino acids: CASSDLTGNSGANVLTF. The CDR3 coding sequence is TGTGCCAGCAGTGACCTGACAGGAAACTCTGGGGCCAACGTCCTGACTTTC.

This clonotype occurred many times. CDR3 region: CASSAGQGGNSPLHF. The CDR3, as DNA: TGTGCCAGCAGTGCCGGACAGGGGGGAAATTCACCCCTCCACTTT. The chain carries TRBV12-3 or TRBV12-4 and TRBJ1-6; 10 nucleotides line up with TRBD1. The ends lost 5 bases at V and 7 bases at J; junction bases unmatched: 5. The CDR3 spans 15 residues.